The present entry profiles one TCR beta chain with its context. Its target is unknown. The data derive from a study of blood T cells in healthy people across ages. Findings of the study overall: The lack of PBMC sorting stopped any conclusive naive versus antigen-experienced comparison.

Primed by a sample-barcoded 5' primer and a J-beta primer mix, a second PCR proceeded for about 6 to 11 cycles. Each of the samples gave a minimum of 3 million paired-end reads that contained CDR3. TCRdb independently ran MiXCR on the 5' RACE reads; one entry per CDR3 protein. This repertoire shows some 1,500,000 distinct CDR3 sequences, roughly 43% found once; its top ten account for just over 4%. The origin of this receptor is a woman aged 18-29 years in good health. The sample was blood.

CDR3 sequence reads: CASSSTAGTYQPQHF. The CDR3 DNA reads as TGTGCCAGCAGCTCAACGGCAGGGACTTACCAGCCCCAGCATTTT. The chain is built from TRBV7-2 and TRBJ1-5; D possibly corresponds to TRBD1 (5 bases). Germline V gene sequence: CDR1 SGHTA, CDR2 FQGNSA. V shed 4 bases and J shed 7 bases, with 17 bases lying between them. The CDR3 runs to 15 residues.